This T cell receptor beta chain was identified during a study of a mutant IDH1 vaccine in newly diagnosed glioma. V lost 4 bases, J lost 5 bases, and 11 bases stayed unmatched. Germline CDR1 is MGHRA and CDR2 is YSYEKL. The CDR3 consists of 17 residues. Documented time point: baseline, week 1 (first vaccination visit). Specified treatment: pre-vaccination baseline after standard-of-care therapy. TCRdb keeps only in-frame clones here, not all; method: immunoSEQ multiplex PCR. Of 50,000 or so clones in the sample, 80% to 90% were seen once. Source: PBMCs, taken from a glioma patient treated with radiotherapy, temozolomide or both. The rearrangement links TRBV4-1 to TRBJ2-7, with 13 bases that match TRBD2. The origin of this receptor is a man aged 18 to 30 with glioma. CDR3 bases: TGCGCCAGCAGCCTCAGACCCGGACTAGCGGGAGTGGACGAGCAGTACTTC. It specifies CASSLRPGLAGVDEQYF.